The rows below give T cell receptor beta chains drawn from one sample of a study of blood T cell repertoires in COVID-19. The table came from immunoSEQ multiplex PCR; TCRdb's copy has only in-frame clones and leaves some out. The data contain a few hundred thousand clones, around 86% of them singletons. Material: peripheral blood. The source of these receptors is a man aged 30-40 years who had recovered from COVID-19. Both conserved end residues are part of each CDR3. Fields, in order: CDR3 length, J gene, V gene, clone size, D gene, CDR3 DNA, CDR3 protein. The D gene is left open where the match is weak. Clone size appears in some rows only: once, few, many, or a class for an expanded clone.

13	TRBJ1-5	TRBV19	once	-	TGTGCCAGTAGTATTTTTCTGAATCAGCCCCAGCATTTT	CASSIFLNQPQHF
16	TRBJ1-3	TRBV7-9	-	-	TGTGCCAGCAGCTTAGGAACCGACTGGGCTGGAAACACCATATATTTT	CASSLGTDWAGNTIYF
11	TRBJ2-5	TRBV5-5	-	-	TGTGCCAGTAAGGCGGGAGAGACCCAGTACTTC	CASKAGETQYF
15	TRBJ2-5	TRBV6-1	-	-	TGTGCCAGCAGTGAAGCGCCGGGCAGGGTGGAGACCCAGTACTTC	CASSEAPGRVETQYF
14	TRBJ1-5	TRBV3-1/TRBV3-2	-	TRBD1	TGTGCCAGCTCTAGGACAGGAGATAATCAGCCCCAGCATTTT	CASSRTGDNQPQHF
12	TRBJ1-2	TRBV5-6	-	-	TGTGCCAGCTCTGGGGGCTCGGGTGGCTACACCTTC	CASSGGSGGYTF
14	TRBJ1-2	TRBV6-1	-	-	TGTGCCAGCAGTGAGTTCGTACAGCCAAATGGCTACACCTTC	CASSEFVQPNGYTF
15	TRBJ2-1	TRBV5-1	-	TRBD1	TGCGCCAGCAGCCGGAAGACAGGGGGTAACAATGAGCAGTTCTTC	CASSRKTGGNNEQFF
14	TRBJ1-5	TRBV12-5	-	-	TGTGCTAGTGGCCCCGACAGAAACAATCAGCCCCAGCATTTT	CASGPDRNNQPQHF
14	TRBJ1-5	TRBV6-5	-	-	TGTGCCAGCAGGGTAGGGAGGATCAATCAGCCCCAGCATTTT	CASRVGRINQPQHF
11	TRBJ2-3	TRBV2	-	-	TGTGCCAGCAGTGAAGGCGGTACGCAGTATTTT	CASSEGGTQYF
17	TRBJ2-1	TRBV4-2	once	TRBD2	TGTGCCAGCAGCCGAGGACTAGCGGGGACCGGAGTCGATGAGCAGTTCTTC	CASSRGLAGTGVDEQFF
15	TRBJ2-5	TRBV6-5	-	TRBD2	TGTGCCAGCACGACTAGCGGGGGGCCAGGGGAGACCCAGTACTTC	CASTTSGGPGETQYF
15	TRBJ2-1	TRBV7-6	-	-	TGTGCCAGCAGCCCTACCCCCCGACAGATAGGTGAGCAGTTCTTC	CASSPTPRQIGEQFF
14	TRBJ1-6	TRBV19	few	TRBD1	TGTGCCAGTAGTACTACAGGGGGCCGGTCACCCCTCCACTTT	CASSTTGGRSPLHF
14	TRBJ1-5	TRBV18	few	-	TGTGCCAGCTCACCTTCAGGGGGCAATCAGCCCCAGCATTTT	CASSPSGGNQPQHF
17	TRBJ2-4	TRBV5-1	-	-	TGCGCCAGCAGCTTGGGGCGGAGTGGACTAGCCAAAAACATTCAGTACTTC	CASSLGRSGLAKNIQYF
14	TRBJ1-1	TRBV6-5	-	-	TGTGCCAGCAGTTTGACAGGAGTTAACACTGAAGCTTTCTTT	CASSLTGVNTEAFF
14	TRBJ2-5	TRBV18	-	TRBD1	TGTGCCAGCTCACCGCTGGGACAGGGAGAGACCCAGTACTTC	CASSPLGQGETQYF
11	TRBJ2-5	TRBV20-1	-	-	TGCAGCGAGAGAGTCCGTGAGACCCAGTACTTC	CSERVRETQYF
16	TRBJ1-4	TRBV9	-	TRBD1	TGTGCCAGCAGCGTAGGACAGGGGGAGTCTAATGAAAAACTGTTTTTT	CASSVGQGESNEKLFF
14	TRBJ2-1	TRBV5-1	-	-	TGCGCCAGCAGCCAACAGGGTTTCTCCAATGAGCAGTTCTTC	CASSQQGFSNEQFF
13	TRBJ2-3	TRBV18	once	-	TGTGCCAGCTCATCTAGCGGCACAGATACGCAGTATTTT	CASSSSGTDTQYF
17	TRBJ2-5	TRBV18	-	TRBD1	TGTGCCAGCTCACCAAACTCCGGACAGGGGGGAAGGGAGACCCAGTACTTC	CASSPNSGQGGRETQYF
15	TRBJ2-5	TRBV7-9	-	-	TGTGCCAGCAGCGGTTTGGGACTCTTTCAAGAGACCCAGTACTTC	CASSGLGLFQETQYF
15	TRBJ2-1	TRBV7-8	-	TRBD2	TGTGCCAGCAGCTTAGTGGGCGGGGGGTACAATGAGCAGTTCTTC	CASSLVGGGYNEQFF
15	TRBJ2-2	TRBV19	-	-	TGTGCCAGTAGTATAGATCGAATGGCCACCGGGGAGCTGTTTTTT	CASSIDRMATGELFF
13	TRBJ2-7	TRBV3-1/TRBV3-2	-	-	TGTGCCAGCAGCCAATACAGCTCCTACGAGCAGTACTTC	CASSQYSSYEQYF
15	TRBJ1-3	TRBV7-9	-	TRBD1	TGTGCCAGCAGCTTGCAGGGGGTCGGTGGAAACACCATATATTTT	CASSLQGVGGNTIYF
15	TRBJ2-3	TRBV6-5	once	-	TGTGCCAGCAGGAGGGCCGCGTCAAACACAGATACGCAGTATTTT	CASRRAASNTDTQYF
15	TRBJ1-1	TRBV18	-	-	TGTGCCAGCTCACCCGGGGGGGGAGGCGACACTGAAGCTTTCTTT	CASSPGGGGDTEAFF
15	TRBJ1-4	TRBV7-9	few	-	TGTGCCAGCAGCGTGGGGAGAGCAACTAATGAAAAACTGTTTTTT	CASSVGRATNEKLFF
13	TRBJ1-1	TRBV18	-	-	TGTGCCACCACCAGGGAAGGGAACACTGAAGCTTTCTTT	CATTREGNTEAFF
13	TRBJ2-7	TRBV6-5	once	-	TGTGCCAGCAGTTACTCCCACTCCTACGAGCAGTACTTC	CASSYSHSYEQYF
17	TRBJ1-1	TRBV7-3	-	-	TGTGCCAGCAGCTTAGTTGGAACAGGAAGGAGGAACACTGAAGCTTTCTTT	CASSLVGTGRRNTEAFF
17	TRBJ2-3	TRBV7-8	once	TRBD2	TGTGCCAGCAGCCTCAGAAAGCGGGGGGGGTTGCGAGATACGCAGTATTTT	CASSLRKRGGLRDTQYF
15	TRBJ2-5	TRBV2	-	TRBD2	TGTGCCAGCAGTGAGGGGCGGGGGGTCGAGAAGACCCAGTACTTC	CASSEGRGVEKTQYF
14	TRBJ2-3	TRBV10-1	-	TRBD2	TGCGCCAGCAGTGTTAGCGGGGGGTTGGATACGCAGTATTTT	CASSVSGGLDTQYF
14	TRBJ1-5	TRBV28	-	-	TGTGCCAGCAGTGAAATAAAGGGGAATCAGCCCCAGCATTTT	CASSEIKGNQPQHF
14	TRBJ2-1	TRBV7-8	-	TRBD2	TGTGCCAGCAGCTTTTCTAGCGGGGGTTGGGAGCAGTTCTTC	CASSFSSGGWEQFF
14	TRBJ2-2	TRBV11-2	-	-	TGTGCCAGCAGCCCGGGGCTAGCGACCGGGGAGCTGTTTTTT	CASSPGLATGELFF
16	TRBJ2-4	TRBV5-6	-	TRBD1	TGTGCCAGCAGCTACCGGACAGGGGGTTACGAAAACATTCAGTACTTC	CASSYRTGGYENIQYF
17	TRBJ1-2	TRBV3-1/TRBV3-2	-	TRBD1	TGTGCCAGCAGCCAGTTTAGTAAGGGGGCTATGAGGTATGGCTACACCTTC	CASSQFSKGAMRYGYTF
14	TRBJ2-1	TRBV6-5	-	TRBD2	TGTGCCAGCATGCGGGGGGGCTTGTACAATGAGCAGTTCTTC	CASMRGGLYNEQFF
15	TRBJ2-7	TRBV18	-	TRBD2	TGTGCCAGCTCACCACCGGGACTAGGGCCCGCCGAGCAGTACTTC	CASSPPGLGPAEQYF
14	TRBJ1-1	TRBV9	-	TRBD1	TGTGCCAGCGGAGCCGGGACAGCGAACACTGAAGCTTTCTTT	CASGAGTANTEAFF
16	TRBJ2-3	TRBV3-1/TRBV3-2	-	TRBD2	TGTGCCAGCAGCCTCTACGGAGCGGGGGCCGCCGATACGCAGTATTTT	CASSLYGAGAADTQYF
16	TRBJ2-6	TRBV7-2	-	-	TGTGCCAGCAGCTTAGACGGGAGCTCTGGGGCCAACGTCCTGACTTTC	CASSLDGSSGANVLTF
21	TRBJ2-3	TRBV18	-	TRBD1	TGTGCCAGCTCACCACCGCATTCCGGGACAGGGCTCGACGGGTCCGTGGATACGCAGTATTTT	CASSPPHSGTGLDGSVDTQYF
15	TRBJ2-1	TRBV11-2	-	-	TGTGCCAGCAGCTTAGAGGGTCTTTCCGGGGGTGAGCAGTTCTTC	CASSLEGLSGGEQFF
15	TRBJ2-2	TRBV5-1	-	TRBD1	TGCGCCAGCGGAAGGGGGACAGGGGTCACCGGGGAGCTGTTTTTT	CASGRGTGVTGELFF
16	TRBJ1-1	TRBV4-1	-	-	TGCGCCAGCAGCAGTTCGCCCGGGACACCGAACACTGAAGCTTTCTTT	CASSSSPGTPNTEAFF
14	TRBJ1-6	TRBV4-1	few	-	TGCGCCAGCAGCCCCCCTGGGGCAAGCTCACCCCTCCACTTT	CASSPPGASSPLHF
13	TRBJ1-2	TRBV28	few	-	TGTGCCAGCAGCCCGACAGACGTCTATGGCTACACCTTC	CASSPTDVYGYTF